This TCR beta chain originates from a study of blood T cell repertoires in COVID-19 (dated by TCRdb to the early 2020s). General notes on the study: Collaborator samples came from the United States, Italy and Spain and covered acute and convalescent phases of COVID-19. The material from the prospective study consisted of cDNA or gDNA derived from T cells, B-cell-depleted T cells, or PBMCs. Subjects who had been exposed to COVID-19, were actively infected with it, or had recovered from it provided the deeply sampled blood TCRbeta repertoires that made up the dataset. The repertoires were released in a freely available public database intended as a resource for research on the immune response to SARS-CoV-2. The samples were drawn from the first 160 participants of the ongoing ImmuneRACE study and from more than 1,000 subjects provided by 6 global collaborators. A de-identified subject ID, COVID-19 status, age in years and sex were almost always included in the sample metadata. Where available, HLA class I and class II types were taken from metadata supplied by the sample provider and were not determined by assay-based typing.

The CDR3 measures 13 amino acids from cysteine to phenylalanine. This entry keeps only the CDR3 DNA: 39 bases, framed from base 1. V lost 7 bases and J lost 5 bases, and the count of bases not matched to a germline gene is 9. The germline V gene specifies SQVTM as CDR1 and ANQGSEA as CDR2. To note about this clone: Its recognized antigen is unknown. No much larger clone exists at a distance of one base, and base qualities are not known.

TCRbeta CDR3 regions were amplified from genomic DNA by means of the immunoSEQ Assay, a bias-controlled multiplex PCR. The study's processing was this. The number of nucleated cells in each sample was estimated from the amplification of reference gene primers within the assay. To quantify the absolute abundance of each unique TCRbeta CDR3 rearrangement, sequence reads were collapsed and filtered. For each sample, productive Simpson clonality was calculated as the square root of Simpson's diversity index across productive rearrangements. TCRdb took this table from immuneACCESS and kept in-frame rearrangements with V and J called. Such tables lack part of the clones; where checked against another copy, unresolved V genes explain under half of the gap, and the rest is unexplained. V and J calls and clone size are given by that table; D and trimming were obtained from the DNA. Present in this sample are about 97,000 clones, almost 85% of which were seen just once. The ten biggest clones cover just under 10% of the sample.

Whole blood was collected in K2EDTA tubes by collaborating institutions according to the institutions' own protocols. For TCRbeta analysis, collaborators shipped samples in one of three forms: frozen whole blood, isolated PBMCs, or DNA extracted from either of those sample types. Study-wide conclusions, independent of this receptor: How much clinical and demographic metadata was included differed by source and by participant, and the metadata was provided uncurated.

This receptor chain uses TRBV29-1 and TRBJ1-1; TRBD1 aligns with 8 central bases. The sequence derives from a man aged 35-49 years with active or convalescent COVID-19. The source material was peripheral blood. The DNA reads as follows: TGCAGCGCTATACAGGGGGTTGGGACTGAAGCTTTCTTT. This gives the protein CSAIQGVGTEAFF.